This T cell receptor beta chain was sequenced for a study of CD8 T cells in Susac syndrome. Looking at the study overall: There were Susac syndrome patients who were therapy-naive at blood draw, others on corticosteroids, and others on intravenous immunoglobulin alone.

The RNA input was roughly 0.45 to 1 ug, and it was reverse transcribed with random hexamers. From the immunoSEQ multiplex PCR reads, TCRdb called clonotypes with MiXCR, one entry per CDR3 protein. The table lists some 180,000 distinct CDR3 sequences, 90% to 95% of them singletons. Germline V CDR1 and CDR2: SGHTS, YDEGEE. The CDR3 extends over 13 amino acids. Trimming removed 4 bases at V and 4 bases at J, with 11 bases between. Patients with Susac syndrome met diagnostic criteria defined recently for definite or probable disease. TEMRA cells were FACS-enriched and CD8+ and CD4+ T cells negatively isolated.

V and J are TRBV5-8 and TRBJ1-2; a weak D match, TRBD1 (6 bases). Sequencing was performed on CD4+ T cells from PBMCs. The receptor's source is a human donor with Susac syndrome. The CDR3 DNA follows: TGTGCCAGCAGCCCTTTACAGGGCTATGGCTACACCTTC. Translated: CASSPLQGYGYTF.